The sequence of this T cell receptor beta chain was determined in a study of shared clonotypes between healthy human individuals. Findings and caveats of the study: Estimated richness values were generally larger in naive subsets than in memory subsets. Non-shared clonotypes showed lower generation probabilities than clonotypes common to all four donors.

As for this clone: Its antigen is still unknown.

Per the authors' pipeline: ImmunoSEQ yielded junction-only sequences lacking quality scores, so filtering differed. Assay used: immunoSEQ multiplex PCR; TCRdb lists only in-frame clones, some missing. V, J and clone size were drawn from that table, and D and trimming were deduced from the DNA. The table has 780,000 or so clones, 72% seen once. This CDR3 region has 14 residues. Germline loops: CDR1 KGHSH, CDR2 LQKENI. The V and J ends lost 4 bases and 5 bases, in that order; junction bases with no gene match: 7. Specimen: memory CD4+ T cells sorted from blood. As for subset: CD45RA-negative fraction. This sequence originates from a woman aged 25 to 39 in good health. The chain recombines TRBV18 with TRBJ2-5, with TRBD1 matching 7 bases. The CDR3 region has the DNA TGTGCCAGCTCACTAACAGGGGCGGAGGAGACCCAGTACTTC. This sequence encodes CASSLTGAEETQYF.